This passage covers 28 T cell receptor beta chains from one sample sequenced in a study of shared clonotypes between healthy human individuals. Assay: immunoSEQ multiplex PCR; the TCRdb copy retains only in-frame clones and omits some. The table includes about 1.1 million clones, roughly 74% detected once. The sequenced sample was memory CD4+ T cells from PBMCs. Subset described: CD45RA-negative fraction. All receptors derive from a man younger than 30 in good health. Some clones in this sample may be carry-over from other donors' samples.

J is TRBJ2-2 and V is TRBV28; 12 positions match TRBD1. The germline V gene encodes CDR1 MDHEN and CDR2 SYDVKM. This CDR3 region has 15 residues. With 4 bases clipped from V and 7 bases from J, the junction kept 4 bases outside the gene matches. In nucleotides, the CDR3 is TGTGCCAGCAGTTGGGACAGGGGGCGAGGCGGGGAGCTGTTTTTT. Translating it yields CASSWDRGRGGELFF.

The genes are TRBV7-3 and TRBJ2-3; D not resolved. This CDR3 is built from 15 residues. V lost 0 bases and J 1 base, leaving 8 bases between the germline ends. Germline CDR1 is SGHTA and CDR2 is FQGTGA. The CDR3 loop is CASSLTYQGTDTQYF. The CDR3 region has the DNA TGTGCCAGCAGCTTAACGTACCAGGGCACAGATACGCAGTATTTT.

The chain joins TRBV5-4 to TRBJ2-1; the match to TRBD2 covers 7 bases. From germline, CDR1 is SGHNT and CDR2 YYREEE (reference sequence). The CDR3 is 19 residues long. J lost 7 bases, V lost 1 base, and 20 bases had no gene match. CDR3 sequence reads: CASSLRLVRAGERWNEQFF. As DNA, the CDR3 is TGTGCCAGCAGCTTGAGATTGGTCAGGGCGGGAGAAAGGTGGAATGAGCAGTTCTTC.

CDR3 DNA sequence: TGTGCCAGCAGCTTAGTGGGGACGGAGAACACCGGGGAGCTGTTTTTT. Encoded protein: CASSLVGTENTGELFF. The J gene is TRBJ2-2, the V gene TRBV11-1, with D possibly called TRBD1 or TRBD2 (5 bases each). V was shortened by 1 base and J by 1 base, with 10 bases between the two germline ends. The CDR3 extends over 16 amino acids. Germline loops: CDR1 SGHAT, CDR2 FQDESV (reference sequence).

The chain combines TRBV6-5 with TRBJ2-7; TRBD2 matches at 7 bases. Trimming removed 0 bases from V and 7 bases from J; junction bases left unmatched: 6. Germline V gene data show CDR1 as MNHEY and CDR2 as SVGAGI. CDR3 size: 14 residues. CDR3 DNA: TGTGCCAGCAGTTACTCGGGGGTGCGGGAGGAGCAGTACTTC. This codes for CASSYSGVREEQYF.

The chain uses TRBV20-1 and TRBJ1-2; D is undetermined. The germline CDR1 and CDR2 sequences are DFQATT and SNEGSKA (reference sequence). The CDR3 totals 10 residues. The V end was cut by 4 bases, the J end by 11 bases, with 11 bases between. CDR3 in DNA: TGCAGTGCTATATCTTCGGAATACACCTTC. This gives the protein CSAISSEYTF.

Of note for this clone: This could be a read error, since a much larger clone is one nucleotide away. Other DNA variants within this sample encode the same CDR3. This sequence joins TRBV28 and TRBJ2-7; D call uncertain. Germline V gene data show CDR1 as MDHEN and CDR2 as SYDVKM. The length of the CDR3 is 11 residues. The DNA of the CDR3 is TGTGCCAGCAGTTCCGGTGCTGGCTGGTGGGTC. Translated, it gives CASSSGAGWWV.

The rearrangement uses TRBV5-4 and TRBJ1-2; TRBD1 agrees at 7 bases. Germline V gene sequence: CDR1 SGHNT, CDR2 YYREEE (reference sequence). The trim removed 4 bases at V and 2 bases at J, leaving 8 bases unmatched. This CDR3 comprises 15 residues. Here the CDR3 DNA reads TGTGCCAGCAGCGTACAGGGGCTCGGGAACTATGGCTACACCTTC. It specifies CASSVQGLGNYGYTF. The whole variable domain, filled in from reference TRBV5-4 and TRBJ1-2, reads ETGVTQSPTHLIKTRGQQVTLRCSSQSGHNTVSWYQQALGQGPQFIFQYYREEENGRGNFPPRFSGLQFPNYSSELNVNALELDDSALYLCASSVQGLGNYGYTFGSGTRLTVV.

The gene calls are TRBV21-1 and TRBJ1-1. TRBV21-1 is designated a pseudogene. The CDR3 totals 13 residues. In nucleotides, the CDR3 is TGTGCCAGCACCTCCGGGGATGGCACTGAAGCTTTCTTT. The encoded protein is CASTSGDGTEAFF.

The CDR3 reads CASSPVGVLETQYF. The DNA for the CDR3 is TGTGCCAGCAGCCCCGTGGGGGTATTAGAGACCCAGTACTTC. The chain recombines TRBV4-2 with TRBJ2-5; D possibly matches TRBD1 or TRBD2 (5 bases each). This CDR3 comprises 14 residues. V was trimmed by 4 bases and J by 4 bases, leaving 13 bases between them. Germline V gene data show CDR1 as LGHNA and CDR2 as YNFKEQ.

As to this clone: Within the sample, other DNA sequences also encode this same CDR3. The CDR3: CASSLRGNTEAFF. As DNA, the CDR3 is TGTGCCAGCAGCTTAAGAGGAAACACTGAAGCTTTCTTT. The rearrangement uses TRBV7-2 and TRBJ1-1, with unresolved D. This CDR3 contains 13 residues. V was trimmed by 2 bases and J by 2 bases, leaving 6 bases between them. Per germline, CDR1 SGHTA and CDR2 FQGNSA.

This clone was counted only a few times. V gene TRBV30 combines with J gene TRBJ1-2, with 11 positions matching TRBD1. With 4 bases clipped from V and 3 bases from J, the junction kept 10 bases outside the gene matches. CDR1 GTSNPN and CDR2 SVGIG come from the germline V gene (reference sequence). The CDR3 is made up of 16 amino acids. CDR3 sequence: CAWNEGQGAGDYGYTF. The DNA of the CDR3 is TGTGCCTGGAATGAAGGACAGGGGGCCGGGGACTATGGCTACACCTTC. The entire variable domain, with the rest obtained from reference TRBV30 and TRBJ1-2, is as follows: SQTIHQWPATLVQPVGSPLSLECTVEGTSNPNLYWYRQAAGRGLQLLFYSVGIGQISSEVPQNLSASRPQDRQFILSSKKLLLSDSGFYLCAWNEGQGAGDYGYTFGSGTRLTVV.

Details on this clone: Other DNA variants within this sample encode the same CDR3. V and J are TRBV5-1 and TRBJ1-1, with D possibly TRBD1 on 5 matching bases. V was trimmed by 0 bases and J by 6 bases, leaving 12 bases between them. This CDR3 spans 14 amino acids. The germline gives CDR1 SGHRS, CDR2 YFSETQ. The chain's CDR3 is CASSLVPGGAEAFF. The CDR3 DNA is TGCGCCAGCAGCTTGGTCCCCGGGGGTGCTGAAGCTTTCTTT.

V usage is TRBV15 and J usage is TRBJ1-1; a weak D match, TRBD1 (6 bases). The CDR3 length is 13 residues. CDR1 and CDR2 (germline): LNHNV, YYDKDF (reference sequence). V was shortened by 4 bases and J by 3 bases, with 9 bases between the two germline ends. In DNA, the CDR3 is TGTGCCACCAGCAAACAGGGCGACACTGAAGCTTTCTTT. This gives the protein CATSKQGDTEAFF.

The chain is built from TRBV5-1 and TRBJ2-7; 12 bases map to TRBD1. The length of the CDR3 is 14 residues. The junction had 6 bases not matched to a gene; V was cut back by 4 bases and J by 7 bases. Germline CDR1 SGHRS, CDR2 YFSETQ. The CDR3 loop reads CASSVGQGASEQYF. The CDR3 nucleotides are TGCGCCAGCAGCGTGGGACAGGGGGCGAGTGAGCAGTACTTC.

The chain uses TRBV6-6 and TRBJ1-2, with D possibly matching TRBD1 (5 bases). Looked up from germline, CDR1 is MNHNY and CDR2 is SVGAGI (reference sequence). The CDR3 is 13 residues long. V was clipped by 6 bases and J by 7 bases, with 15 bases between them. DNA for the CDR3: TGTGCCAGCAGATTCTACCGGGACGGTGGCTACACCTTC. Its translation is CASRFYRDGGYTF.

V is TRBV18 and J is TRBJ2-2; D possibly uses TRBD1 or TRBD2 (5 bases each). The CDR3 consists of 17 residues. Germline CDR1 reads KGHSH; CDR2 reads LQKENI. The V gene lost 3 bases and the J gene lost 6 bases, with 20 bases spanning the gap. CDR3 in amino acids: CASSPYWIGSGPGELFF. CDR3 coding DNA: TGTGCCAGCTCACCCTACTGGATAGGGTCGGGGCCCGGGGAGCTGTTTTTT. The whole variable domain, filled in from reference TRBV18 and TRBJ2-2, reads NAGVMQNPRHLVRRRGQEARLRCSPMKGHSHVYWYRQLPEEGLKFMVYLQKENIIDESGMPKERFSAEFPKEGPSILRIQQVVRGDSAAYFCASSPYWIGSGPGELFFGEGSRLTVL.

This sequence joins TRBV16 and TRBJ2-5; a weak D match, TRBD1 (8 bases). The end of the DNA aligns better with TRBJ2-7, so the J call may be wrong. The CDR3 is 17 residues long. Germline V gene sequence: CDR1 KGHSY, CDR2 FQNENV. The DNA of the CDR3 is TGTGCCAGCAGCCAATACCACAGGGGGGGAATTGGGGACGAGCAGTACTTC. Translation: CASSQYHRGGIGDEQYF.

This chain uses TRBV12-5 with TRBJ2-5; D ambiguous. The ends were cut back, 1 base at V and 7 bases at J, with 7 bases in the middle. The CDR3 sequence is 12 residues long. The germline gives CDR1 LGHNT, CDR2 FRNRAP. The CDR3 nucleotides read TGTGCTAGTGGTTTGGGGGTCGGGACCCAGTACTTC. Protein: CASGLGVGTQYF. Using reference TRBV12-5 and TRBJ2-5 for the parts outside the CDR3, the full variable domain is DARVTQTPRHKVTEMGQEVTMRCQPILGHNTVFWYRQTMMQGLELLAYFRNRAPLDDSGMPKDRFSAEMPDATLATLKIQPSEPRDSAVYFCASGLGVGTQYFGPGTRLLVL.

The chain is built from TRBV4-2 and TRBJ1-2; D is uncertain. V lost 2 bases and J 8 bases, leaving 9 bases between the germline ends. Germline V lookup: CDR1 LGHNA, CDR2 YNFKEQ. This CDR3 is 12 amino acids long. The CDR3 nucleotides are TGTGCCAGCAGCCAACGCCAGACCGGCTACACCTTC. This gives the protein CASSQRQTGYTF.

The rearrangement joins TRBV18 to TRBJ2-5; no firm D call. This CDR3 has 14 amino acids. The V end lost 3 bases, the J end lost 5 bases, and 13 bases lay between the germline ends. In germline, CDR1 is KGHSH, CDR2 LQKENI. CDR3 sequence reads: CASSPRSSQETQYF. In DNA form, the CDR3 reads TGTGCCAGCTCACCGAGATCGTCTCAGGAGACCCAGTACTTC.

The chain combines TRBV2 with TRBJ1-4; no clear D gene. The CDR3 length is 13 residues. The V end lost 6 bases, the J end lost 4 bases, and 9 bases lay between the germline ends. Germline loops: CDR1 SNHLY, CDR2 FYNNEI. The DNA of the CDR3 is TGTGCCAGCAGACGGAGTTATAATGAAAAACTGTTTTTT. Amino acids: CASRRSYNEKLFF.

V is TRBV9 and J is TRBJ2-1, with TRBD2 matching 13 bases. Germline V gene sequence: CDR1 SGDLS, CDR2 YYNGEE. The CDR3 is 17 amino acids. V dropped 5 bases and J dropped 5; count of bases not matched to a gene: 10. CDR3 protein: CASRRTAGTSGDNEQFF. The CDR3 DNA is TGTGCCAGCAGGAGAACAGCCGGGACTAGCGGGGACAATGAGCAGTTCTTC. The variable domain in full, with the rest retrieved from reference TRBV9 and TRBJ2-1, is DSGVTQTPKHLITATGQRVTLRCSPRSGDLSVYWYQQSLDQGLQFLIQYYNGEERAKGNILERFSAQQFPDLHSELNLSSLELGDSALYFCASRRTAGTSGDNEQFFGPGTRLTVL.

This clone was seen only once. The J gene is TRBJ2-7, the V gene TRBV6-1; TRBD1 matches at 7 bases. J lost 2 bases, V lost 8 bases, and 6 bases had no gene match. The CDR3 consists of 13 residues. From germline, CDR1 is MNHNS and CDR2 SASEGT. CDR3 DNA: TGTGCCAGCGGTTTCGACAGGGCCTACGAGCAGTACTTC. This codes for CASGFDRAYEQYF.

This clone was counted a single time. The chain combines TRBV5-1 with TRBJ2-5, with 9 bases fitting TRBD2. The V and J ends lost 5 bases and 7 bases, in that order; junction bases with no gene match: 9. Germline values: CDR1 SGHRS, CDR2 YFSETQ. The CDR3 has 14 residues. In nucleotides, the CDR3 is TGCGCCAGCAGTACTAGCGGGCCTGCCCCGACCCAGTACTTC. Translating gives CASSTSGPAPTQYF.

This chain uses TRBV11-3 with TRBJ2-1; a possible D gene is TRBD2 (7 bases). The CDR3 is made up of 14 amino acids. V lost 5 bases and J lost 8, with 16 bases in between. Per the germline V gene, CDR1 is SGHNT and CDR2 is YENEEA. The CDR3 protein is CASSLGGTSDEQFF. The CDR3 DNA reads as TGTGCCAGCAGCCTGGGGGGCACTAGCGATGAGCAGTTCTTC.

The chain is built from TRBV15 and TRBJ2-2; 8 bases match TRBD1. The CDR3 consists of 17 residues. V shed 6 bases, J shed 5 bases, and the junction held 14 bases outside the gene matches. CDR1 LNHNV and CDR2 YYDKDF come from the germline V gene (reference sequence). In DNA form, the CDR3 reads TGTGCCACCAGTCGAGGGACAGGCTCTAGCAGGACCGGGGAGCTGTTTTTT. Protein product: CATSRGTGSSRTGELFF.

Concerning this clone itself: One base away lies a much larger clone, so this may be a sequencing read error. The DNA for the CDR3 is TGTGCCAGCAGCTTGCCGGTGGGACTCCAGTACTTC. This codes for CASSLPVGLQYF. This chain connects TRBV5-6 to TRBJ2-7, with a possible D match to TRBD2 (6 bases). Trimming cost V 1 base and J 10 bases, with 12 bases left between them. The V gene's germline CDR1 is SGHDT and CDR2 YYEEEE. The CDR3 has 12 residues. Looking up the rest from reference TRBV5-6 and TRBJ2-7 gives the full variable domain: DAGVTQSPTHLIKTRGQQVTLRCSPKSGHDTVSWYQQALGQGPQFIFQYYEEEERQRGNFPDRFSGHQFPNYSSELNVNALLLGDSALYLCASSLPVGLQYFGPGTRLTVT.